This is a list of T cell receptor beta chains from one sample in a study of siplizumab effects on memory and regulatory T cells. This table comes from immunoSEQ multiplex PCR, and its TCRdb copy is limited to in-frame clones, with some not included. Of tens of thousands of clones in the sample, 91% were seen once. Input material: CD8+ T cells sorted from blood. All receptors come from a human donor in good health. The CDR3 runs from the conserved cysteine through the conserved F or W. The D gene is left open where the match is weak. Not all rows give a size; the values are once, few, many and, for expanded clones, a class.

-	TRBJ2-1	-	TRBV25-1	CASSASIEQFF	TGTGCCAGCAGTGCTTCGATTGAGCAGTTCTTC
TRBD1	TRBJ2-7	-	TRBV12-5	CASGLVLVDRGLPYEQYF	TGTGCTAGTGGTTTGGTACTAGTGGACAGGGGGCTGCCCTACGAGCAGTACTTC
TRBD1	TRBJ1-1	few	TRBV5-1	CASSLEVGQVNTEAFF	TGCGCCAGCAGCTTGGAAGTGGGACAGGTGAACACTGAAGCTTTCTTT
TRBD1	TRBJ1-2	-	TRBV7-9	CASSLGETGRDYGYTF	TGTGCCAGCAGCTTGGGCGAGACAGGGAGGGACTATGGCTACACCTTC
TRBD2	TRBJ2-3	-	TRBV11-3	CASSLRASGNTDTQYF	TGTGCCAGCAGCTTACGGGCTAGCGGGAACACAGATACGCAGTATTTT
-	TRBJ2-7	-	TRBV6-1	CASSEGGWLSSYEQYF	TGTGCCAGCAGTGAGGGAGGTTGGCTTTCCTCCTACGAGCAGTACTTC
-	TRBJ2-2	-	TRBV27	CASSLSTSAREHRGAVF	TGTGCCAGCAGTTTATCGACATCAGCGCGGGAACACCGGGGAGCTGTTTTT
-	TRBJ1-3	-	TRBV19	CASSRAASSGNTIYF	TGTGCCAGTAGTCGGGCCGCGAGCTCTGGAAACACCATATATTTT
TRBD2	TRBJ2-1	-	TRBV11-1	CASSPPGLAGGPRNEQFF	TGTGCCAGCAGCCCGCCCGGACTAGCGGGAGGGCCGAGGAATGAGCAGTTCTTC
TRBD1	TRBJ1-2	-	TRBV29-1	CSVETQGNGYTF	TGCAGCGTTGAGACACAGGGGAATGGCTACACCTTC
-	TRBJ2-7	-	TRBV5-1	CASSLSHLSSSYEQYF	TGCGCCAGCAGCTTAAGCCACTTGAGTAGCTCCTACGAGCAGTACTTC
-	TRBJ1-1	-	TRBV19	CASSIFGESVTEAFF	TGTGCCAGTAGTATTTTCGGGGAATCGGTCACTGAAGCTTTCTTT
-	TRBJ1-1	-	TRBV7-9	CASSDRQHTEAFF	TGTGCCAGCAGCGACAGACAGCACACTGAAGCTTTCTTT
-	TRBJ1-6	-	TRBV5-8	CASSLFGANSPLHF	TGTGCCAGCAGCTTGTTCGGGGCCAATTCACCCCTCCACTTT
-	TRBJ2-7	-	TRBV5-6	CASSLGRVDEQYF	TGTGCCAGCAGCTTGGGGCGGGTTGACGAGCAGTACTTC
-	TRBJ1-3	-	TRBV5-4	CASSLTPSGNTIYF	TGTGCCAGCAGCTTGACGCCCTCTGGAAACACCATATATTTT
-	TRBJ1-1	-	TRBV27	CASSFLGETEAFF	TGTGCCAGCAGTTTTCTCGGGGAAACTGAAGCTTTCTTT
-	TRBJ1-5	few	TRBV10-1	CASSDKYYQPQHF	TGCGCCAGCAGTGACAAGTACTATCAGCCCCAGCATTTT
-	TRBJ1-4	-	TRBV5-6	CASSLAVGGGEKLFF	TGTGCCAGCAGCTTGGCCGTAGGAGGGGGAGAAAAACTGTTTTTT
TRBD1	TRBJ2-3	-	TRBV29-1	CSVTGGQGGITDTQYF	TGCAGCGTTACAGGGGGACAGGGAGGGATCACAGATACGCAGTATTTT
-	TRBJ2-1	-	TRBV7-9	CASSLGSNEQFF	TGTGCCAGCAGCTTAGGGTCGAATGAGCAGTTCTTC
-	TRBJ1-5	-	TRBV10-3	CAISETGGNQPQHF	TGTGCCATCAGTGAGACGGGGGGCAATCAGCCCCAGCATTTT